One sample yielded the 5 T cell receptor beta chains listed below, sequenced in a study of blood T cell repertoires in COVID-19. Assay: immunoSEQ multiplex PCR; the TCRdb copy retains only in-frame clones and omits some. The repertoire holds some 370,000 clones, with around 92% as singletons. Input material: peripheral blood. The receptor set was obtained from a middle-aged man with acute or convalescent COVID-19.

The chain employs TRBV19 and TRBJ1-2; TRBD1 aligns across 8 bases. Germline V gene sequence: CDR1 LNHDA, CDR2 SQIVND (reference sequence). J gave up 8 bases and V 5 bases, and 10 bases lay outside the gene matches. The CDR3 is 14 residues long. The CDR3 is CASSLAGGSVGYTF. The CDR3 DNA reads TGTGCCAGTAGTTTGGCAGGGGGCTCTGTCGGCTACACCTTC.

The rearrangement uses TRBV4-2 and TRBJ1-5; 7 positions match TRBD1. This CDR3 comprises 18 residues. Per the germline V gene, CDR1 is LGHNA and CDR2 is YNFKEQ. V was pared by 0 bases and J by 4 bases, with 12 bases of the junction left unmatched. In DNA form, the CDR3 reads TGTGCCAGCAGCCAAGATCGTCGACAGGGTCGGGGGAATCAGCCCCAGCATTTT. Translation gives CASSQDRRQGRGNQPQHF.

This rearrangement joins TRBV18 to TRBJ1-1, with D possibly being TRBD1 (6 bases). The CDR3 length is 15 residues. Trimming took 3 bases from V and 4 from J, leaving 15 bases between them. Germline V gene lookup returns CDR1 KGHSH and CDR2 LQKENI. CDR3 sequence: CASSPNGGHGTEAFF. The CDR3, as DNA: TGTGCCAGCTCACCGAACGGGGGGCACGGCACTGAAGCTTTCTTT.

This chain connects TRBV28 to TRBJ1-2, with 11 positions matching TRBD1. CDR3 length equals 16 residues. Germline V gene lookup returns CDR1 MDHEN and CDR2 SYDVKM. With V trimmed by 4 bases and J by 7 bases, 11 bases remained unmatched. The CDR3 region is CASSSARDRGFLGYTF. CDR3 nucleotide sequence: TGTGCCAGCAGTTCCGCTAGGGACAGGGGGTTTCTTGGCTACACCTTC.

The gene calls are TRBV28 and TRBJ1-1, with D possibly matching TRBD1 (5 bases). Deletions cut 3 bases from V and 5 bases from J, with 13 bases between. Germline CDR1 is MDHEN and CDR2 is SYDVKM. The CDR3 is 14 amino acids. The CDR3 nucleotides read TGTGCCAGCAGTTTGGGTAGGGGTTGGACTGAAGCTTTCTTT. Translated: CASSLGRGWTEAFF.